The clone carrying this TCR beta chain was observed at least ten times. What it binds is unknown. An approximately 10 ml volume of fresh peripheral blood provided the PBMCs. RNA transcripts yielded amplified TCR beta CDR3 regions. Initially, a first-round RT-PCR of the TCR CDR3 employed the HTBI primer set. TCRdb fed the multiplex PCR reads into MiXCR, producing one record per CDR3 protein. Among some 400,000 distinct CDR3 sequences listed, over 15% were seen once. The V end lost 1 base, the J end lost 3 bases, and 6 bases lay between the germline ends. CDR3 length equals 13 residues. This specimen belongs to a study of T cells in Graves' hyperthyroidism and ophthalmopathy. The study, taken as a whole, reports: From stable hyperthyroidism, ophthalmopathy was set apart by a 13 V-J model.

The sample was blood. This receptor was identified in a woman younger than 30 with Graves' hyperthyroidism. V gene TRBV12-3 or TRBV12-4 combines with J gene TRBJ1-1; D remains unclear. The CDR3 here is CASSLVQDTEAFF. The CDR3 coding sequence is TGTGCCAGCAGTTTAGTCCAGGACACTGAAGCTTTCTTT.